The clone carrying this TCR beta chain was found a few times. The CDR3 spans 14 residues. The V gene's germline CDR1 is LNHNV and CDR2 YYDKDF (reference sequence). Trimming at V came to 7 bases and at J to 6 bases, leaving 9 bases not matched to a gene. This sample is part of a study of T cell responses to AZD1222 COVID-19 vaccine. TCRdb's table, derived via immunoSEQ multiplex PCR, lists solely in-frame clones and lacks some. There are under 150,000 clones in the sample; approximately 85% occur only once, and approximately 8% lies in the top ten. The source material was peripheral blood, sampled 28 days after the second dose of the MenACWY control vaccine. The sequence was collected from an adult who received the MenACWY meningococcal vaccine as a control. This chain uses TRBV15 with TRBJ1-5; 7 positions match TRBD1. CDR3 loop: CATTYDRVGQPQHF. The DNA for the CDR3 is TGTGCCACCACTTACGACAGGGTTGGTCAGCCCCAGCATTTT. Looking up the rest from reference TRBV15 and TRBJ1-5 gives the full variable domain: DAMVIQNPRYQVTQFGKPVTLSCSQTLNHNVMYWYQQKSSQAPKLLFHYYDKDFNNEADTPDNFQSRRPNTSFCFLDIRSPGLGDTAMYLCATTYDRVGQPQHFGDGTRLSIL.